This T cell receptor (beta chain) was observed in a study of radiotherapy plus CTLA-4 blockade in lung cancer. Study-level background: In around 17% of patients, objective responses were seen; 30% to 35% had disease control. General study results and limits: Peripheral blood showed expansion of tumor-derived TCR clones after radiotherapy and ipilimumab.

Details on this clone: As yet, its antigen is unknown.

Each patient with chemo-refractory metastatic non-small-cell lung cancer was treated with focal radiation plus CTLA-4 blockade using ipilimumab. CDR1 and CDR2 (germline): KGHSY, FQNENV. The CDR3 runs 15 residues. Deletions cut 3 bases from V and 7 bases from J, with 16 bases between. Only in-frame clones appear in the TCRdb table, and some are missing; sequencing was by immunoSEQ multiplex PCR. The sample has about 95,000 clones, about four fifths seen once. Specimen: peripheral blood, collected from a patient treated with radiotherapy plus ipilimumab. The TCR originated in a human donor with non-small cell lung cancer who had stable disease on radiotherapy plus ipilimumab. The chain has TRBV16 and TRBJ2-1, with TRBD1 as a possible D gene (7 bases). The CDR3 loop is CASSHPEGAFNEQFF. CDR3 DNA sequence: TGTGCCAGCAGCCATCCGGAGGGGGCGTTTAATGAGCAGTTCTTC.